Below are 21 T cell receptor beta chains sequenced from a single sample in a study of blood T cell repertoires in COVID-19 (dated by TCRdb to 2019 to 2021). Libraries were made using the immunoSEQ multiplex PCR assay. Sourced from immuneACCESS, this table was stored by TCRdb with only in-frame sequences that have V and J called. A share of the clones is absent; for the studies checked, an unresolved V gene accounts for under half, and the remainder has no known explanation. The sample table shows about 220,000 clones, and 88% are seen once. The biggest ten clones account for under 3% of the sample. The specimen was PBMCs or T cells enriched from blood (not recorded which). The source is a woman younger than 45 who had recovered from COVID-19.

The chain couples TRBV21-1 to TRBJ1-3. TRBV21-1 is tagged as a pseudogene. The CDR3 loop spans 18 amino acids. The CDR3 sequence: CASSRAFREGSGRNTIYF. CDR3 bases: TGTGCCAGCAGCAGAGCCTTCCGGGAAGGCTCCGGGAGAAACACCATATATTTT.

The V and J genes are TRBV5-6 and TRBJ1-6; tentative D call: TRBD1 (6 bases). Trimming removed 0 bases at V and 3 bases at J, with 16 bases between. The germline gives CDR1 SGHDT, CDR2 YYEEEE. The CDR3 has 18 residues. The CDR3 spells CASSLADPGEYYNSPLHF. In nucleotides, the CDR3 is TGTGCCAGCAGCTTGGCAGATCCAGGGGAATACTATAATTCACCCCTCCACTTT.

V gene TRBV7-8 combines with J gene TRBJ2-7; 7 positions match TRBD1. V shed 5 bases, J shed 3 bases, and the junction held 7 bases outside the gene matches. There are 14 residues in the CDR3. Looked up from germline, CDR1 is SGHVS and CDR2 is FQNEAQ. Here the CDR3 reads CASSRDRAYYEQYF. CDR3 coding DNA: TGTGCCAGCAGCCGGGACAGAGCGTACTACGAGCAGTACTTC.

V and J are TRBV29-1 and TRBJ2-2; TRBD2 matches 13 bases. CDR1 is SQVTM and CDR2 is ANQGSEA in the germline V gene. This CDR3 has 17 residues. Germline trimming cut 3 bases from V and 5 bases from J; bases unmatched to any gene: 9. The CDR3 sequence: CSVDRGTSGVSTGELFF. The DNA of the CDR3 is TGCAGCGTTGATCGGGGGACTAGCGGGGTGTCAACCGGGGAGCTGTTTTTT.

This chain uses TRBV11-2 with TRBJ2-2; 10 bases are a match to TRBD1. The CDR3 is 22 residues long. After removal of 6 bases from V and 8 bases from J, the junction contained 30 bases not matched to a gene. Germline V lookup: CDR1 SGHAT, CDR2 FQNNGV. CDR3 sequence: CASSPPPAGTGVFSRRGGELFF. The CDR3 DNA reads TGTGCCAGCAGTCCTCCCCCAGCCGGGACAGGGGTTTTTTCTCGAAGAGGGGGGGAGCTGTTTTTT. Looking up the rest from reference TRBV11-2 and TRBJ2-2 gives the full variable domain: EAGVAQSPRYKIIEKRQSVAFWCNPISGHATLYWYQQILGQGPKLLIQFQNNGVVDDSQLPKDRFSAERLKGVDSTLKIQPAKLEDSAVYLCASSPPPAGTGVFSRRGGELFFGEGSRLTVL.

This chain uses TRBV29-1 with TRBJ1-1; 8 bases agree with TRBD1. The germline V gene encodes CDR1 SQVTM and CDR2 ANQGSEA. J lost 7 bases, V lost 6 bases, and 7 bases had no gene match. This CDR3 region has 12 residues. The chain's CDR3 is CSVRDRYFEAFF. The CDR3 bases are TGCAGCGTCCGGGACAGGTACTTTGAAGCTTTCTTT.

This clone came up once. This chain connects TRBV6-1 to TRBJ2-5, with TRBD1 matching over 7 bases. After removal of 1 base from V and 10 bases from J, the junction contained 12 bases not matched to a gene. The CDR3 covers 15 residues. Germline values: CDR1 MNHNS, CDR2 SASEGT. CDR3: CASSEDPGQSGSQYF. CDR3 in DNA: TGTGCCAGCAGTGAAGATCCGGGACAGTCTGGGAGCCAGTACTTC.

V and J are TRBV2 and TRBJ1-5; tentatively, D is TRBD1 (6 bases). V lost 4 bases to trimming and J lost 0 bases, with 10 bases between them. CDR1 and CDR2 from the germline V gene are SNHLY and FYNNEI. This CDR3 has 15 amino acids. The CDR3 DNA reads as TGTGCCAGCAGTGTCTGGACAGATAGCAATCAGCCCCAGCATTTT. Protein: CASSVWTDSNQPQHF.

This clone came up a few times. The gene calls are TRBV4-2 and TRBJ1-3; no clear D. Trimming shortened V by 1 base and J by 0 bases, and 7 bases separated the two germline ends. The CDR3 is 15 residues long. The germline gives CDR1 LGHNA, CDR2 YNFKEQ. The CDR3 loop reads CASSQGVLSGNTIYF. The CDR3 DNA reads TGTGCCAGCAGCCAAGGAGTTCTCTCTGGAAACACCATATATTTT.

Of note for this clone: At one boundary the junction diverges from the germline segment, which might be a read error. The J gene is TRBJ2-7, the V gene TRBV7-3; 7 bases line up with TRBD1. Germline V gives CDR1 SGHTA, CDR2 FQGTGA. The CDR3 loop spans 16 amino acids. CDR3 in amino acids: CASSLTPGTANYEQYF. The CDR3, as DNA: TGTGCCAGCAGTTTAACCCCCGGGACAGCTAACTACGAGCAGTACTTC.

The V gene is TRBV9, the J gene TRBJ2-2; D possibly corresponds to TRBD2 (5 bases). This CDR3 region has 13 residues. V was clipped by 6 bases and J by 6 bases, with 12 bases between them. Germline V CDR1 and CDR2: SGDLS, YYNGEE. The CDR3 sequence is CASTESGAGELFF. In nucleotides, the CDR3 is TGTGCCAGCACCGAAAGCGGCGCCGGGGAGCTGTTTTTT. Complete variable domain (other parts from reference TRBV9 and TRBJ2-2): DSGVTQTPKHLITATGQRVTLRCSPRSGDLSVYWYQQSLDQGLQFLIQYYNGEERAKGNILERFSAQQFPDLHSELNLSSLELGDSALYFCASTESGAGELFFGEGSRLTVL.

This clone was recorded only once. This chain joins TRBV4-3 and TRBJ1-5; D not resolved. The CDR3 is 15 amino acids. Trimming removed 1 base from V and 0 bases from J, with 7 bases in between. Germline CDR1 LGHNA, CDR2 YSLEER. CDR3 coding DNA: TGCGCCAGCAGCCAAGGAGGACTTAGCAATCAGCCCCAGCATTTT. This codes for CASSQGGLSNQPQHF.

The chain links TRBV19 to TRBJ1-1; D unresolved. Trimming shortened V by 8 bases and J by 2 bases, and 9 bases separated the two germline ends. Germline-derived CDR1 and CDR2 are LNHDA and SQIVND (reference sequence). This CDR3 spans 12 amino acids. Here the CDR3 reads CASGRANTEAFF. In DNA form, the CDR3 reads TGTGCCAGTGGGCGGGCTAACACTGAAGCTTTCTTT.

The chain employs TRBV6-6 and TRBJ2-2, with a tentative D call TRBD1 (6 bases). CDR3 length: 15 amino acids. Trimming left V 11 bases short and J 4 bases short, with 20 bases between. Germline V gene data show CDR1 as MNHNY and CDR2 as SVGAGI (reference sequence). The CDR3 reads CAGRQDERGTGELFF. The CDR3 region has the DNA TGTGCCGGCCGACAGGATGAACGGGGCACCGGGGAGCTGTTTTTT.

The genes are TRBV9 and TRBJ1-1; D may be TRBD1 (6 bases). V was clipped by 3 bases and J by 8 bases, with 14 bases between them. This CDR3 is 13 amino acids long. Germline V gene lookup returns CDR1 SGDLS and CDR2 YYNGEE. DNA of the CDR3: TGTGCCAGCAGCGCCGGACAGATAGGGGAAGCTTTCTTT. As protein: CASSAGQIGEAFF.

The table lists this clone with a count of one. The rearrangement uses TRBV14 and TRBJ2-1, with D uncertain. This CDR3 contains 15 residues. Germline CDR1 SGHDN, CDR2 FVKESK. V lost 4 bases and J lost 0, with 10 bases in between. CDR3 bases: TGTGCCAGCAGCCCGTTATTGAGCTCCTACAATGAGCAGTTCTTC. This gives the protein CASSPLLSSYNEQFF. Together with reference TRBV14 and TRBJ2-1, the CDR3 gives the full variable domain: EAGVTQFPSHSVIEKGQTVTLRCDPISGHDNLYWYRRVMGKEIKFLLHFVKESKQDESGMPNNRFLAERTGGTYSTLKVQPAELEDSGVYFCASSPLLSSYNEQFFGPGTRLTVL.

V is TRBV18 and J is TRBJ2-2, with D perhaps matching TRBD1 (5 bases). This CDR3 has 16 residues. Trimming cost V 4 bases and J 4 bases, with 16 bases left between them. Germline CDR1 reads KGHSH; CDR2 reads LQKENI. This CDR3 reads CASSRISDISTGELFF. The CDR3 DNA follows: TGTGCCAGCTCACGGATTTCGGACATAAGCACCGGGGAGCTGTTTTTT.

The chain has TRBV28 and TRBJ2-7; D possibly corresponds to TRBD1 (5 bases). CDR1 is MDHEN and CDR2 is SYDVKM in the germline V gene. The CDR3 has 17 amino acids. Trimming removed 5 bases at V and 4 bases at J, with 24 bases between. The CDR3 region is CASSLIPGSSGMYEQYF. The DNA for the CDR3 is TGTGCCAGCAGTCTAATCCCCGGTAGTTCAGGGATGTACGAGCAGTACTTC. Full variable domain (rest looked up from reference TRBV28 and TRBJ2-7): DVKVTQSSRYLVKRTGEKVFLECVQDMDHENMFWYRQDPGLGLRLIYFSYDVKMKEKGDIPEGYSVSREKKERFSLILESASTNQTSMYLCASSLIPGSSGMYEQYFGPGTRLTVT.

V and J are TRBV5-1 and TRBJ2-1; 10 positions agree with TRBD1. The J segment lost 10 bases and the V segment lost 4 bases, leaving 5 bases of the junction unmatched. Per germline, CDR1 SGHRS and CDR2 YFSETQ. The CDR3 is 13 amino acids. The CDR3 protein is CASSSLTGGEQFF. CDR3 sequence (DNA): TGCGCCAGCAGCAGCCTGACAGGGGGCGAGCAGTTCTTC.

This chain links TRBV11-3 with TRBJ1-1, with 7 positions matching TRBD1. This CDR3 comprises 13 residues. The ends lost 0 bases at V and 8 bases at J; junction bases unmatched: 3. Germline assignment: CDR1 SGHNT and CDR2 YENEEA. The CDR3 DNA follows: TGTGCCAGCAGCTTAGATTCGGACAGGGAAGCTTTCTTT. It encodes CASSLDSDREAFF.

This clone was counted a single time. The chain couples TRBV27 to TRBJ1-1, with D unresolved. The V gene lost 7 bases and the J gene lost 4 bases, with 13 bases spanning the gap. The germline CDR1 and CDR2 sequences are MNHEY and SMNVEV (reference sequence). This CDR3 region has 13 residues. The CDR3 region is CASKSSGLTEAFF. The CDR3 DNA follows: TGTGCCAGCAAGTCAAGCGGGCTCACTGAAGCTTTCTTT.